The rows below give T cell receptor beta chains drawn from one sample of a study of blood T cell repertoires in COVID-19. Profiling relied on immunoSEQ multiplex PCR, and the TCRdb table lists in-frame clones only, not all of them. The repertoire consists of around 100,000 clones, with about 85% occurring once and the leading ten covering under 4%. Input material: peripheral blood. The receptors here all came from a man aged 35 to 55 with acute or convalescent COVID-19. Both conserved end residues are part of each CDR3. Each record gives: V gene, J gene, CDR3 protein.

TRBV7-6	TRBJ1-4	CASSLAPANTGEKLFF
TRBV7-8	TRBJ2-3	CASSSPGLAGLITDTQYF
TRBV10-1	TRBJ2-7	CASSEDRVAYEQYF
TRBV27	TRBJ2-7	CASSLQTGKLYEQYF
TRBV30	TRBJ1-4	CAWGDGWIRPRVKPTNEKLFF
TRBV7-2	TRBJ2-1	CATGVAGWNEQFF
TRBV9	TRBJ2-7	CASSVGGLPDSSYEQYF
TRBV6-5	TRBJ2-7	CASSYSRGNEQYF
TRBV5-1	TRBJ2-3	CASKLSGGMSTDTQYF
TRBV7-6	TRBJ2-4	CASSPHPSGGAKNIQYF
TRBV3-1/TRBV3-2	TRBJ2-1	CASSQADEQFF
TRBV27	TRBJ1-2	CASRGQGNYGYTF
TRBV4-3	TRBJ1-2	CASSQDYREYYGYTF
TRBV25-1	TRBJ1-1	CASSDRGSTEAFF
TRBV19	TRBJ2-1	CASSIRTGIPYNEQFF
TRBV5-6	TRBJ2-7	CASSATGTNEQYF
TRBV2	TRBJ2-7	CASSEAAAGNEQYF
TRBV7-9	TRBJ1-3	CASSLQAGNTIYF
TRBV5-6	TRBJ2-3	CASRSSGYTDTQYF
TRBV24-1	TRBJ2-7	CATSDGETYEQYF
TRBV11-2	TRBJ1-4	CASSSTGAENEKLFF
TRBV5-1	TRBJ2-3	CASSESGDTQYF
TRBV6-2/TRBV6-3	TRBJ1-5	CASSYSTWDRERQPQHF
TRBV27	TRBJ2-2	CASRQRGGELFF
TRBV19	TRBJ2-5	CASSIDGTRQETQYF
TRBV7-9	TRBJ2-7	CASSLVSSGSSYEQYF
TRBV5-1	TRBJ2-4	CASSTTGSGNIQYF
TRBV20-1	TRBJ2-1	CSARHYNEQFF
TRBV19	TRBJ1-3	CASSINRDSGNTIYF
TRBV7-2	TRBJ2-7	CASSLAQTSPYEQYF
TRBV10-1	TRBJ1-1	CASSDGGGNTEAFF
TRBV14	TRBJ2-3	CASSQDLDFGTSGAIPTSTDTQYF
TRBV2	TRBJ1-2	CASSGGQGLYYGYTF
TRBV7-2	TRBJ2-1	CASSLELGFEQFF
TRBV19	TRBJ1-2	CASSKLTGSTGLGYTF
TRBV5-1	TRBJ2-5	CASSPGLGQETQYF
TRBV5-1	TRBJ2-3	CASSLGQGSTDTQYF
TRBV4-3	TRBJ1-2	CASSQDAGQSYGYTF
TRBV27	TRBJ2-7	CASSASGGGYEQYF
TRBV5-1	TRBJ1-2	CASSLVDRSGYTF
TRBV20-1	TRBJ2-1	CSARVSREQFF
TRBV9	TRBJ2-3	CASSDEGQGADTQYF
TRBV3-1/TRBV3-2	TRBJ2-3	CASSQGLSDTQYF
TRBV7-8	TRBJ2-6	CASSLLAGVPSGANVLTF